These 9 T cell receptor beta chains came from one sample sequenced in a study of blood T cells in healthy people across ages. PCR was performed a second time for 7 to 11 cycles using a sample-barcoded 5' primer and a J-beta primer mix. TCRdb called the 5' RACE reads again in MiXCR, with one record for every CDR3 protein. The repertoire holds some 1.8 million distinct CDR3 sequences, with approximately 39% as singletons. What was sequenced was blood. Receptors were obtained from a human donor in good health.

In DNA form, the CDR3 reads TGTGCCAGCAGCCCGAGGCTAGTGCATGAGCAGTTCTTC. It is translated as CASSPRLVHEQFF. The chain recombines TRBV13 with TRBJ2-1, with D uncertain. The CDR3 totals 13 residues. The germline V gene has CDR1 PRHDT and CDR2 FYEKMQ (reference sequence). V lost 5 bases, J lost 8 bases, and 13 bases lay in between.

This clonotype was seen only a few times. V gene TRBV7-2 combines with J gene TRBJ1-2, with D maybe TRBD1 (5 bases). Trimming pared 1 base from V and 3 bases from J, leaving 12 bases between. The CDR3 has 15 residues. Germline CDR1 is SGHTA and CDR2 is FQGNSA. CDR3 amino acids: CASSLVIRAHYGYTF. CDR3 coding DNA: TGTGCCAGCAGCTTAGTCATCAGGGCTCACTATGGCTACACCTTC.

This chain joins TRBV10-3 and TRBJ2-7; D is possibly TRBD2 (5 bases). The CDR3 contains 15 residues. In germline, CDR1 is ENHRY, CDR2 SYGVKD. V shed 2 bases and J shed 2 bases, with 13 bases lying between them. The CDR3 protein is CAISENYEGTYEQYF. In DNA, the CDR3 is TGTGCCATCAGTGAGAATTACGAGGGCACCTACGAGCAGTACTTC.

This clonotype was detected a few times. The chain joins TRBV11-1 to TRBJ2-3, with D possibly being TRBD1 or TRBD2 (5 bases each). The length of the CDR3 is 16 residues. V was pared by 1 base and J by 8 bases, with 19 bases between. The V gene's germline CDR1 is SGHAT and CDR2 FQDESV (reference sequence). The CDR3 here is CASSLVGSMGVTTQYF. The CDR3 DNA sequence: TGTGCCAGCAGCTTAGTCGGCAGTATGGGGGTTACTACGCAGTATTTT.

The rearrangement joins TRBV20-1 to TRBJ1-1; a weak D match, TRBD1 (5 bases). Trimming shortened V by 6 bases and J by 2 bases, and 13 bases separated the two germline ends. Germline CDR1 and CDR2: DFQATT and SNEGSKA (reference sequence). The CDR3 has 13 amino acids. The CDR3 sequence is CSAKRQLNTEAFF. CDR3 nucleotides: TGCAGTGCAAAACGACAGCTTAACACTGAAGCTTTCTTT.

The chain links TRBV7-9 to TRBJ2-7; no definite D call. The CDR3 runs 15 residues. V was trimmed by 4 bases and J by 0 bases, leaving 13 bases between them. The germline gives CDR1 SEHNR, CDR2 FQNEAQ (reference sequence). The CDR3 nucleotides read TGTGCCAGCAGCTCTCCCGACAAGGGCTCCTACGAGCAGTACTTC. It codes for CASSSPDKGSYEQYF.

The chain combines TRBV20-1 with TRBJ1-1; the D gene is possibly TRBD1 (5 bases). This CDR3 comprises 13 residues. CDR1 and CDR2 (germline): DFQATT, SNEGSKA (reference sequence). Trimming removed 5 bases at V and 10 bases at J, with 20 bases between. This CDR3 is CSAALIQGLRAFF. CDR3 DNA sequence: TGCAGTGCTGCGCTCATTCAGGGTTTGCGAGCTTTCTTT.

This clonotype was seen more than once but under ten times. The CDR3 coding sequence is TGTGCCAGCAGCTTAGGGGCAGGGGCGCCGAAAGATACGCAGTATTTT. Its protein product is CASSLGAGAPKDTQYF. The chain couples TRBV7-3 to TRBJ2-3; maybe TRBD1 (6 bases). The CDR3 length is 16 residues. The ends were cut back, 2 bases at V and 5 bases at J, with 17 bases in the middle. From germline, CDR1 is SGHTA and CDR2 FQGTGA.

In this sample, this clonotype turned up a few times. The chain's CDR3 is CSVADSVSEQFF. The CDR3 bases are TGCAGCGTCGCGGACAGTGTAAGCGAGCAGTTCTTC. The gene calls are TRBV29-1 and TRBJ2-1, with D possibly matching TRBD1 (6 bases). The V end lost 6 bases, the J end lost 10 bases, and 16 bases lay between the germline ends. Germline CDR1 reads SQVTM; CDR2 reads ANQGSEA. The CDR3 extends over 12 amino acids.